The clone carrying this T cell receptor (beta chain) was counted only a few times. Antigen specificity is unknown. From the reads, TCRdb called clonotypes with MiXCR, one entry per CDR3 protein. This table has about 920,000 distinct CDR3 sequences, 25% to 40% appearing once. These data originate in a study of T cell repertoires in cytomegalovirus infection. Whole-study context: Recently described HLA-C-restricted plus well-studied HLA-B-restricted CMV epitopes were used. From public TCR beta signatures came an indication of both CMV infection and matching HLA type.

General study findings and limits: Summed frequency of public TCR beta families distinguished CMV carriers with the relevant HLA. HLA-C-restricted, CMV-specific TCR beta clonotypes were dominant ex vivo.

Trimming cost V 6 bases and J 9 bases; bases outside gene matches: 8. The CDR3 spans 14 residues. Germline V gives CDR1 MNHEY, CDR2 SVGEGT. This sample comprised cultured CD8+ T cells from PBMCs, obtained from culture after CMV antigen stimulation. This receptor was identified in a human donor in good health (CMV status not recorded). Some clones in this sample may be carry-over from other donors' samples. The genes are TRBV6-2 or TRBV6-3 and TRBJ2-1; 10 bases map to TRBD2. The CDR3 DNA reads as TGTGCCAGCAGCCCGGGACTAGCGTCCAGTGAGCAGTTCTTC. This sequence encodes CASSPGLASSEQFF.